The source of this TCR beta chain is a study of blood T cells in healthy people across ages. Using a J-beta primer mix together with a sample-barcoded 5' primer, a second PCR was run for roughly 6 to 11 cycles. TCRdb ran MiXCR on the 5' RACE reads and lists one entry per CDR3 protein. The table includes some 930,000 distinct CDR3 sequences, approximately 32% detected once. For this clonotype: The antigen is undetermined.

Study-level results: With donor CMV status unknown, expanded clonotype changes were possibly confounded.

V lost 1 base, J lost 5 bases, and 14 bases lay in between. The CDR3 sequence is 15 residues long. CDR1 is SEHNR and CDR2 is FQNEAQ in the germline V gene (reference sequence). The same data also went into a second study, on T cells of mothers and their children. Turning to that study: The donor cohort consisted of three healthy Caucasian mothers and their six children.

The gene calls are TRBV7-9 and TRBJ1-1, with TRBD1 as a possible D gene (6 bases). This TCR derives from a woman between 40 and 55 years old in good health. What was sequenced was blood. The CDR3 sequence: CASSLGWNRDTEAFF. DNA of the CDR3: TGTGCCAGCAGCTTAGGTTGGAACAGGGATACTGAAGCTTTCTTT.